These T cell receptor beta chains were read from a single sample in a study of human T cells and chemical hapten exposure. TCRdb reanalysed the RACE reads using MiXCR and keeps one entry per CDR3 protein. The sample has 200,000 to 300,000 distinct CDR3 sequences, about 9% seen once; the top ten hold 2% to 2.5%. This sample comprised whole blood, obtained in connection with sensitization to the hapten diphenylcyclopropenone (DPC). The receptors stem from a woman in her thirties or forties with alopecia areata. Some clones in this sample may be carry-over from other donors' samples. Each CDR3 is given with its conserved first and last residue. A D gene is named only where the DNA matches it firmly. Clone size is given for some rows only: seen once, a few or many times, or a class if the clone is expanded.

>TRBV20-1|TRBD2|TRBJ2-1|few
CSARGRPQTSGRAFSYNEQFF
TGCAGTGCTAGAGGACGACCTCAGACTAGCGGGAGGGCCTTTTCCTACAATGAGCAGTTCTTC
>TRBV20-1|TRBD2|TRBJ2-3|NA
CSANSFHLAGLSSTDTQYF
TGCAGTGCCAATTCCTTTCATTTAGCGGGGCTATCTAGCACAGATACGCAGTATTTT
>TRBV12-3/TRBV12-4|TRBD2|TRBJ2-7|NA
CASSFFGGADEQYF
TGTGCCAGCAGTTTCTTCGGGGGGGCCGACGAGCAGTACTTC
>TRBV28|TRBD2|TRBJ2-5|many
CASSLGQPGLAGVETQYF
TGTGCCAGCAGTTTGGGACAGCCGGGACTAGCGGGAGTAGAGACCCAGTACTTC
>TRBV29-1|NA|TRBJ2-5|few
CSAQTTGTKTQYF
TGCAGCGCCCAAACCACAGGCACGAAGACCCAGTACTTC
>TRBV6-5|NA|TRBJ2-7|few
CASSYSSGRGYEQYF
TGTGCCAGCAGTTACTCATCGGGACGGGGATACGAGCAGTACTTC
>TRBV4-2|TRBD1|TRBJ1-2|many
CASSQGNDRGQGYTF
TGTGCCAGCAGCCAGGGGAATGACAGGGGGCAAGGCTACACCTTC
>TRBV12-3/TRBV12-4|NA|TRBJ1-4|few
CASRWRDGNEKLFF
TGTGCCAGCAGGTGGCGAGACGGTAATGAAAAACTGTTTTTT
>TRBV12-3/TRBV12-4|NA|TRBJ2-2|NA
CATAGTNTGELFF
TGTGCCACTGCGGGGACGAACACCGGGGAGCTGTTTTTT
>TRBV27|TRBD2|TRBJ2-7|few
CASPGGRISYEQYF
TGTGCCAGCCCGGGCGGGAGAATCTCCTACGAGCAGTACTTC
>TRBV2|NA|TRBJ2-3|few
CASILDLATDTQYF
TGTGCCAGCATCCTCGATCTAGCCACAGATACGCAGTATTTT
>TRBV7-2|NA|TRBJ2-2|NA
CASSWDIGELFF
TGTGCCAGCAGCTGGGATATAGGGGAGCTGTTTTTT
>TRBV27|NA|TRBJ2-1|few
CASSLSMAGGVEQFF
TGTGCCAGCAGTTTATCGATGGCAGGGGGGGTTGAGCAGTTCTTC
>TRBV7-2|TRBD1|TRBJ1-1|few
CASSQQGASGTEAFF
TGTGCCAGCAGCCAACAGGGGGCGTCCGGCACTGAAGCTTTCTTT
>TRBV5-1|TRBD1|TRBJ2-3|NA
CASSLDPTGMNTDTQYF
TGCGCCAGCAGCCTGGATCCGACAGGGATGAACACAGATACGCAGTATTTT
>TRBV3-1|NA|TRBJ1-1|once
CASSQTGHSNTEAFF
TGTGCCAGCAGCCAAACCGGACACTCGAACACTGAAGCTTTCTTT
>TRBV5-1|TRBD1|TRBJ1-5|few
CASSLGTGPSGGPQHF
TGCGCCAGCAGCCTGGGGACAGGTCCCTCAGGGGGGCCCCAGCATTTT
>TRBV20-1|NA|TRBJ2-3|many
CSARDFKRGTDTQYF
TGCAGTGCTAGAGATTTTAAGCGGGGCACAGATACGCAGTATTTT
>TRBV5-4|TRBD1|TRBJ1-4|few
CASSAGDRNNEKLFF
TGTGCCAGCAGCGCCGGGGACAGAAATAATGAAAAACTGTTTTTT
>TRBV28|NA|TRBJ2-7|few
CASSLTGNSYEQYF
TGTGCCAGCAGTTTAACAGGAAATTCCTACGAGCAGTACTTC
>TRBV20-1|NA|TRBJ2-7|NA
CSAKAQTSYEQYF
TGCAGTGCAAAAGCGCAGACCTCCTACGAGCAGTACTTC
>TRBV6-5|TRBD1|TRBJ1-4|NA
CAGSTGCVDLNEKLFF
TGTGCCGGATCGACAGGGTGTGTGGATCTTAATGAAAAACTGTTTTTT
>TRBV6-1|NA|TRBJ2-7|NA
CASKGEQLYEQYF
TGTGCCAGCAAGGGTGAACAGCTCTACGAGCAGTACTTC
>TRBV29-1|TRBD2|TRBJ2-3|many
CSVEDFIAGGRNTQYF
TGCAGCGTTGAAGATTTTATAGCGGGAGGGCGGAATACGCAGTATTTT
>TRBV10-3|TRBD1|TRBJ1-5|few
CAISPTGDWNQPQHF
TGTGCCATCAGCCCTACAGGGGATTGGAATCAGCCCCAGCATTTT
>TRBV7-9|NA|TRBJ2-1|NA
CASTQGLSYNEQFF
TGTGCCAGCACCCAAGGCCTCTCCTACAATGAGCAGTTCTTC
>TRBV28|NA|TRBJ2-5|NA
CASSLPGPSKETQYF
TGTGCCAGCAGTCTCCCCGGACCTAGTAAAGAGACCCAGTACTTC
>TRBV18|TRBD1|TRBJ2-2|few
CASSPWGTVNTGELFF
TGTGCCAGCTCACCATGGGGGACAGTCAACACCGGGGAGCTGTTTTTT
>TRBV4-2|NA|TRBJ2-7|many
CASSQETGEAYEQYF
TGTGCCAGCAGCCAAGAAACGGGAGAGGCCTACGAGCAGTACTTC
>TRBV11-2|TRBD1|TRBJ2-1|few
CASSYNRDRGINEQFF
TGTGCCAGCAGCTACAACCGGGACAGGGGTATCAATGAGCAGTTCTTC
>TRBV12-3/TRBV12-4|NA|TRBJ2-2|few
CASSSTARGTGELFF
TGTGCCAGCAGTTCCACCGCTCGGGGGACCGGGGAGCTGTTTTTT
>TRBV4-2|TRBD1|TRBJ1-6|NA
CASSPTGGSPLHF
TGTGCCAGCAGCCCCACAGGGGGATCACCCCTCCACTTT
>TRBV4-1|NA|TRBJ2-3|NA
CASSQEYTQYF
TGCGCCAGCAGCCAAGAATATACGCAGTATTTT
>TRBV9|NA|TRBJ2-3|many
CASSAVGRTDTQYF
TGTGCCAGCAGCGCAGTTGGGCGCACAGATACGCAGTATTTT
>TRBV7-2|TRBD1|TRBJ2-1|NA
CASSSPSQGPAQFF
TGTGCCAGCAGCTCCCCCTCACAGGGGCCAGCGCAGTTCTTC
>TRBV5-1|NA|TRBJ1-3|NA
CASSSDSQGMASGNTIYF
TGCGCCAGCAGCTCCGACTCACAGGGAATGGCCTCTGGAAACACCATATATTTT
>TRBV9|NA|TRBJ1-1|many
CASSVEDTEAFF
TGTGCCAGCAGCGTGGAGGACACTGAAGCTTTCTTT
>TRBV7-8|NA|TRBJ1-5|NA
CASSFRPLRDQPQHF
TGTGCCAGCAGCTTTAGGCCCCTGCGAGATCAGCCCCAGCATTTT
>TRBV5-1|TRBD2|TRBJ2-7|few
CASSAGGISEQYF
TGCGCCAGTTCAGCGGGAGGGATAAGCGAGCAGTACTTC
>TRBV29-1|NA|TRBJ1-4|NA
CSVGGGRTLEFF
TGCAGCGTTGGGGGTGGGCGGACACTAGAGTTTTTT
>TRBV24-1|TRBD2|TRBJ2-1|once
CATSDPTSGRGEQFF
TGTGCCACCAGTGACCCGACTAGCGGGAGGGGTGAGCAGTTCTTC
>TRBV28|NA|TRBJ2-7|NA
CASSLSLNSYEQYF
TGTGCCAGCAGTTTAAGCCTAAACAGCTACGAGCAGTACTTC
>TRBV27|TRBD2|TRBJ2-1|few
CASSLGLARTVGQFF
TGTGCCAGCAGTCTGGGACTAGCCAGAACCGTTGGGCAGTTCTTC
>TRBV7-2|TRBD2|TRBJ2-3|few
CASSLQPGLAPGPGTQYF
TGTGCCAGCAGCTTACAACCGGGACTAGCGCCAGGACCCGGTACGCAGTATTTT
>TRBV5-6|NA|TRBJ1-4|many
CASSSTGLGEKLFF
TGTGCCAGCAGCTCAACAGGGCTGGGAGAAAAACTGTTTTTT